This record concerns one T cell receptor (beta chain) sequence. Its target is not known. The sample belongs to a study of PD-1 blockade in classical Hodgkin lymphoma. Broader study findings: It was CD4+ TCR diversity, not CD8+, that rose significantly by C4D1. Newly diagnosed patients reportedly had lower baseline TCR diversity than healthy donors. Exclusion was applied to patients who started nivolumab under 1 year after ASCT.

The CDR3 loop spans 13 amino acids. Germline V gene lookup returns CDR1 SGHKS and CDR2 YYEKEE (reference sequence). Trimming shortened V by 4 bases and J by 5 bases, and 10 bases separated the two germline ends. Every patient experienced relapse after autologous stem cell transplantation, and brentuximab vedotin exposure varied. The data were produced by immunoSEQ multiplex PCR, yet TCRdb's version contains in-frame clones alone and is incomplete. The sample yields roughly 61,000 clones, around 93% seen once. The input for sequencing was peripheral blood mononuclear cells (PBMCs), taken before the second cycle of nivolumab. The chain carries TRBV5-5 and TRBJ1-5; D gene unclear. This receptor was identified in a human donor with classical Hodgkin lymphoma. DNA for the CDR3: TGTGCCAGCAGCCGCCAGTCGGATCAGCCCCAGCATTTT. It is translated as CASSRQSDQPQHF.